The present entry profiles one T cell receptor (beta chain) with its context. Its antigen has not been determined. No base-level quality is on record; no much larger clone is a single base apart. Patients with a history of autoimmune disease or receiving systemic immunosuppression were excluded from the trial. Peripheral blood for TCR sequencing was collected from all dose cohorts at baseline, on cycle 4 day 1, and on cycle 7 day 1. Samples came from an open-label, multicenter, first-in-human phase I dose-escalation trial of ivuxolimab. Adults with locally advanced or metastatic melanoma, renal cell, hepatocellular, or head and neck squamous cell carcinoma were enrolled in the trial. Before TCR sequencing, CD4+ T cells and CD8+ T cells were sorted from peripheral blood as separate populations. Reading from cysteine to phenylalanine, the CDR3 counts 13 amino acids. Of all the DNA, just the CDR3 is kept, 39 bases in frame from base 1. CDR1 and CDR2, per the germline V gene (reference sequence), are MNHEY and SMNVEV. V loses 6 bases, J loses 2 bases, and the germline ends lie 9 bases apart.

The sample is drawn from a study of OX40 agonist ivuxolimab in advanced cancers. For the study in its entirety: The costimulatory receptor OX40 (CD134) was targeted by ivuxolimab, a fully human IgG2 agonistic monoclonal antibody. Partial responses occurred in three dose-escalation patients: two with cutaneous melanoma and one with hepatocellular carcinoma. Of the roughly 52 dose-escalation patients, hepatocellular carcinoma was present in 19, melanoma in approximately 15, renal cell carcinoma in 9 and head and neck cancer in 9. Prior anti-PD-1, anti-PD-L1 or anti-CTLA-4 therapy was permitted, and checkpoint inhibitors had been received by about 44% of dose-escalation patients. Intravenous ivuxolimab was administered to patients every 2 weeks at six dose levels: 0.01, 0.1, 0.3, 1.5, 3 and 10 mg/kg. The paper covers the monotherapy dose-escalation part of the phase I ivuxolimab trial, which included N ≈ 50 patients. Peripheral TCRbeta sequencing was intended to test whether TCR sequence diversity was altered and clonal T-cell expansion was caused by ivuxolimab. A male proportion of 75% to 85% and a mean age of 60 years, ranging from about 20 to 79, were recorded for the dose-escalation cohort.

What the authors observed across the whole study: After ivuxolimab, CD8+ T cells had more expanded clones than CD4+ T cells on average. Partial responders in the 0.1-3.0 mg/kg groups had among the lowest normalized peripheral clonal expansion, especially among CD8+ T cells. At doses of 0.1 to 3.0 mg/kg, clonal expansion of both CD4+ and CD8+ blood T cells was observed from baseline to week 6. Which antigens the clonally expanded peripheral T cells were specific for was not determined. Low levels of normalized T-cell clonal expansion were also seen in some nonresponding patients.

Genomic DNA was extracted from sorted cells for sequencing of the TCRbeta CDR3 region. The immunoSEQ Assay was used to sequence the TCRbeta CDR3 regions. TCRdb's version of the immuneACCESS table is confined to in-frame rearrangements and falls short of the full clone set. An unresolved V gene accounts for under half of the shortfall where checked; the remainder is of unknown origin. The sample data list about 47,000 clones, and around 81% of these were observed just once. The top ten clones comprise almost 6.5% of the sample. The sequence was obtained from an adult with an advanced solid tumor such as melanoma, head and neck, liver or kidney cancer. The material sequenced was CD4+ or CD8+ T cells sorted from blood, taken in a trial of the OX40 agonist ivuxolimab. Rearrangement joined TRBV27 to TRBJ2-3; the D gene assignment is ambiguous. The CDR3 here reads CASSLANTDTQYF. Here is the DNA: TGTGCCAGCAGCCTCGCTAACACAGATACGCAGTATTTT.